These 18 T cell receptor beta chains share one sample of origin, sequenced in a study of T-cell reconstitution after alpha-beta-depleted transplantation in children. Unique molecular identifiers were incorporated during preparation of the TCRbeta library. TCRdb recomputed calls from the PCR reads with MiXCR, one row per CDR3 protein. Altogether around 490,000 distinct CDR3 sequences are present, over 10% being singletons, with the ten largest covering approximately 15%. Sequencing was performed on PBMCs, mostly from graft donor cells, taken 180 days after TCRalphabeta/CD19-depleted stem cell transplant. All receptors come from a female patient aged 2-15 years who had a stem cell transplant for aplastic anemia, so the T cells may come from the graft donor.

This chain joins TRBV20-1 and TRBJ2-5; D uncertain. This CDR3 has 14 amino acids. Germline lookup yields CDR1 DFQATT and CDR2 SNEGSKA (reference sequence). Between the trimmed V and J ends, which lost 3 bases and 5 bases, there was a span of 16 bases. The CDR3 protein is CSASPGEEWETQYF. CDR3 nucleotides: TGCAGTGCTAGCCCCGGTGAGGAGTGGGAGACCCAGTACTTC.

Here the CDR3 reads CASSPRTAYNEQFF. The CDR3 nucleotides are TGTGCCAGCAGTCCCAGGACAGCCTACAATGAGCAGTTCTTC. The chain combines TRBV28 with TRBJ2-1; perhaps TRBD1 as D (6 bases). Deletions cut 5 bases from V and 2 bases from J, with 10 bases between. The CDR3 covers 14 residues. CDR1 and CDR2 from the germline V gene are MDHEN and SYDVKM.

The V gene is TRBV7-2, the J gene TRBJ1-2, with D unresolved. V lost 5 bases and J 5 bases, leaving 15 bases between the germline ends. This CDR3 is built from 14 residues. Looked up from germline, CDR1 is SGHTA and CDR2 is FQGNSA. CDR3 coding DNA: TGTGCCAGCAGCATTATGAGGAAGGGATATGGCTACACCTTC. Protein product: CASSIMRKGYGYTF.

This clonotype occurred a few times. The CDR3 spells CAISAQGRSYNSPLHF. The CDR3 region has the DNA TGTGCCATCAGCGCACAGGGGAGGTCCTATAATTCACCCCTCCACTTT. The chain joins TRBV10-3 to TRBJ1-6; TRBD1 agrees at 7 bases. From germline, CDR1 is ENHRY and CDR2 SYGVKD. The CDR3 totals 16 residues. Unmatched junction bases numbered 6, after V lost 6 bases and J lost 1 base.

V and J are TRBV7-2 and TRBJ2-3; possible D gene TRBD1, 5 bases. Germline loops: CDR1 SGHTA, CDR2 FQGNSA. V was pared by 2 bases and J by 5 bases, with 17 bases between. This CDR3 is 16 amino acids long. CDR3 loop: CASSLIWAGIRDTQYF. The CDR3 nucleotides are TGTGCCAGCAGCTTAATCTGGGCAGGGATACGAGATACGCAGTATTTT. Looking up the rest from reference TRBV7-2 and TRBJ2-3 gives the full variable domain: GAGVSQSPSNKVTEKGKDVELRCDPISGHTALYWYRQSLGQGLEFLIYFQGNSAPDKSGLPSDRFSAERTGGSVSTLTIQRTQQEDSAVYLCASSLIWAGIRDTQYFGPGTRLTVL.

The sample holds a few counts of this clonotype. This chain joins TRBV5-1 and TRBJ2-7; a weak D match, TRBD1 (5 bases). Trimming stripped 0 bases from V and 2 bases from J, with 9 bases between. The germline V gene has CDR1 SGHRS and CDR2 YFSETQ. The CDR3 spans 14 residues. The CDR3 DNA reads TGCGCCAGCAGCTTGGCAGGGTTCGCCTACGAGCAGTACTTC. Protein: CASSLAGFAYEQYF.

The sample holds a few counts of this clonotype. The chain uses TRBV4-1 and TRBJ2-4, with TRBD2 matching over 7 bases. The germline V gene has CDR1 MGHRA and CDR2 YSYEKL. The V segment lost 1 base and the J segment 5 bases; nucleotides outside the gene matches: 11. The CDR3 contains 17 residues. CDR3 loop: CASSQGPWGGEENIQYF. The CDR3 nucleotides are TGCGCCAGCAGCCAAGGTCCCTGGGGGGGAGAGGAAAACATTCAGTACTTC.

The chain couples TRBV18 to TRBJ1-2, with a possible D match to TRBD1 (5 bases). CDR3 length equals 15 residues. CDR1 is KGHSH and CDR2 is LQKENI in the germline V gene. Trimming pared 3 bases from V and 6 bases from J, leaving 17 bases between. CDR3 protein: CASSPRGVSKDGYTF. In DNA form, the CDR3 reads TGTGCCAGCTCACCGAGAGGGGTTAGCAAGGATGGCTACACCTTC.

This chain connects TRBV14 to TRBJ2-1; 10 bases are a match to TRBD2. The CDR3 is 15 residues long. The trim removed 1 base at V and 7 bases at J, leaving 4 bases unmatched. The germline V gene has CDR1 SGHDN and CDR2 FVKESK. The CDR3 region is CASSQGLAGANEQFF. In nucleotides, the CDR3 is TGTGCCAGCAGCCAAGGGCTAGCGGGAGCTAATGAGCAGTTCTTC.

This clonotype was found a few times. The J gene is TRBJ2-1, the V gene TRBV5-1, with 9 bases matching TRBD2. Trimming removed 4 bases from V and 4 bases from J; junction bases left unmatched: 6. The germline CDR1 and CDR2 sequences are SGHRS and YFSETQ. The CDR3 has 15 residues. The CDR3 DNA sequence: TGCGCCAGCAGCCACGGGACTAGCAGTTACAATGAGCAGTTCTTC. Encoded protein: CASSHGTSSYNEQFF.

The chain links TRBV7-6 to TRBJ1-3; D uncertain. Germline-derived CDR1 and CDR2 are SGHVS and FNYEAQ. The V end lost 1 base, the J end lost 0 bases, and 7 bases lay between the germline ends. The CDR3 length is 15 residues. The CDR3 sequence is CASSLDISSGNTIYF. CDR3 DNA sequence: TGTGCCAGCAGCTTAGATATCTCCTCTGGAAACACCATATATTTT.

The V gene is TRBV7-9, the J gene TRBJ2-2, with 9 bases fitting TRBD1. The ends lost 4 bases at V and 1 base at J; junction bases unmatched: 4. Per germline, CDR1 SEHNR and CDR2 FQNEAQ (reference sequence). The CDR3 consists of 16 residues. The CDR3 region has the DNA TGTGCCAGCAGCTACAGGACAGGGGTGAACACCGGGGAGCTGTTTTTT. Residues: CASSYRTGVNTGELFF.

This clonotype has more than one count but fewer than ten. The CDR3 here is CASSSRQGPYEQYV. Here the CDR3 DNA reads TGTGCCAGCAGCTCGCGACAGGGCCCCTACGAGCAGTACGTC. V gene TRBV11-3 combines with J gene TRBJ2-7; TRBD1 matches at 7 bases. With V trimmed by 4 bases and J by 2 bases, 5 bases remained unmatched. The germline gives CDR1 SGHNT, CDR2 YENEEA. This CDR3 spans 14 amino acids.

The chain has TRBV12-3 or TRBV12-4 and TRBJ1-3; D is uncertain. Trimming took 4 bases from V and 3 from J, leaving 13 bases between them. The CDR3 has 15 amino acids. The CDR3 DNA follows: TGTGCCAGCAGTTCAAGCACAGCCGTTGGAAACACCATATATTTT. Amino acid sequence: CASSSSTAVGNTIYF.

The V gene is TRBV7-2, the J gene TRBJ2-2, with D unclear. The ends were cut back, 6 bases at V and 8 bases at J, with 16 bases in the middle. The germline V gene has CDR1 SGHTA and CDR2 FQGNSA. This CDR3 region has 14 residues. CDR3 bases: TGTGCCAGCAGGTTTCCGTTTGGGTTAGGGGAGCTGTTTTTT. Protein product: CASRFPFGLGELFF.

This clonotype has a handful of counts. This rearrangement joins TRBV5-6 to TRBJ2-1, with D maybe TRBD1 (6 bases). Trimming removed 3 bases at V and 7 bases at J, with 14 bases between. Germline loops: CDR1 SGHDT, CDR2 YYEEEE. This CDR3 region has 14 residues. The CDR3 sequence: CASSSNRDGNEQFF. Written as DNA, the CDR3 is TGTGCCAGCAGCTCGAACAGGGATGGGAATGAGCAGTTCTTC. The variable domain in full, completed from reference TRBV5-6 and TRBJ2-1, reads DAGVTQSPTHLIKTRGQQVTLRCSPKSGHDTVSWYQQALGQGPQFIFQYYEEEERQRGNFPDRFSGHQFPNYSSELNVNALLLGDSALYLCASSSNRDGNEQFFGPGTRLTVL.

Here the CDR3 reads CASSQIIRGAGVNTEAFF. DNA of the CDR3: TGTGCCAGCAGCCAAATCATCAGGGGGGCAGGAGTAAACACTGAAGCTTTCTTT. The chain links TRBV4-2 to TRBJ1-1; the match to TRBD1 covers 7 bases. The V segment lost 2 bases and the J segment 2 bases; nucleotides outside the gene matches: 14. Looked up from germline, CDR1 is LGHNA and CDR2 is YNFKEQ. The CDR3 is 18 residues long.

V gene TRBV24-1 combines with J gene TRBJ2-2; D unclear. V was pared by 0 bases and J by 4 bases, with 14 bases between. In germline, CDR1 is KGHDR, CDR2 SFDVKD. CDR3 length: 17 residues. The CDR3 here is CATSDLGVGLVTGELFF. The CDR3 DNA reads TGTGCCACCAGTGATTTGGGCGTCGGGTTGGTCACCGGGGAGCTGTTTTTT.